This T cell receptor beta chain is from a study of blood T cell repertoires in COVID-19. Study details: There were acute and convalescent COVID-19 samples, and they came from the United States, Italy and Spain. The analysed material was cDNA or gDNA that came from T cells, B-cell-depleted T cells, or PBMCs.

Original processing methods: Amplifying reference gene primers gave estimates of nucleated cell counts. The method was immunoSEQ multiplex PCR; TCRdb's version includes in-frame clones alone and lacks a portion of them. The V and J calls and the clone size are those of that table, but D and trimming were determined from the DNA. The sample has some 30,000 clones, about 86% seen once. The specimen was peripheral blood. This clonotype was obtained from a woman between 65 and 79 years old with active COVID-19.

The CDR3 loop is CASSHGSGVLGTDTQYF. The CDR3 DNA reads TGTGCCAGCAGTCACGGATCAGGGGTTCTGGGGACAGATACGCAGTATTTT. The J gene is TRBJ2-3, the V gene TRBV6-2 or TRBV6-3; TRBD1 is a possible D gene (6 bases). The length of the CDR3 is 17 residues. In germline, CDR1 is MNHEY, CDR2 SVGEGT. The V end lost 5 bases, the J end lost 3 bases, and 21 bases lay between the germline ends.